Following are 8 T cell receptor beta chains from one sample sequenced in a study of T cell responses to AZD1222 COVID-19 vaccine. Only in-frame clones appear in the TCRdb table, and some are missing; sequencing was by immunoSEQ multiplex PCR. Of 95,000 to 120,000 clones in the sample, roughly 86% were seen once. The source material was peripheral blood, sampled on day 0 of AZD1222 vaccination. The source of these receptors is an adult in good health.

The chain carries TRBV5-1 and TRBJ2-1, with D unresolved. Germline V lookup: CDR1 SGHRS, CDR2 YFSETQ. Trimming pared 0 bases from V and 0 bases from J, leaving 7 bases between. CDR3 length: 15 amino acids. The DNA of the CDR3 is TGCGCCAGCAGCTTGGGGCAGAGCTCCTACAATGAGCAGTTCTTC. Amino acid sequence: CASSLGQSSYNEQFF.

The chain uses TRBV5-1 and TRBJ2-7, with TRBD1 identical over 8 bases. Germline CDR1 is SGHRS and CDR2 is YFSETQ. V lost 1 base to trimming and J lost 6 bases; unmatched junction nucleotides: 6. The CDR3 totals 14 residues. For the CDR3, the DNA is TGCGCCAGCAGCTTGAGTGGGACAGGCTTCGAGCAGTACTTC. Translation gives CASSLSGTGFEQYF.

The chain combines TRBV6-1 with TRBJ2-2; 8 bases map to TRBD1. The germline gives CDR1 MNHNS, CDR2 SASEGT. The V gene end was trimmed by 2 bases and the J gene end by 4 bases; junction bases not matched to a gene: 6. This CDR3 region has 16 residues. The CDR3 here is CASSELGQGRTGELFF. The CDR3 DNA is TGTGCCAGCAGTGAATTAGGACAGGGTCGCACCGGGGAGCTGTTTTTT.

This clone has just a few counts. The CDR3 protein is CASSGRDSFSGANVLTF. In DNA, the CDR3 is TGTGCCAGCAGCGGACGGGACAGCTTCTCTGGGGCCAACGTCCTGACTTTC. This sequence joins TRBV11-2 and TRBJ2-6; TRBD1 matches 7 bases. Trimming cost V 5 bases and J 0 bases; bases outside gene matches: 7. Germline CDR1 reads SGHAT; CDR2 reads FQNNGV. The CDR3 has 17 amino acids.

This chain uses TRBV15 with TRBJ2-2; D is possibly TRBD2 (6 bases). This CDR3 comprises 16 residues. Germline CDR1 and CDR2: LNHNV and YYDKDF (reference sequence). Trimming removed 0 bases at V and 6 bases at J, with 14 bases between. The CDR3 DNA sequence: TGTGCCACCAGCAGAGATCCGGGGCGGGGCGCCGGGGAGCTGTTTTTT. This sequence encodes CATSRDPGRGAGELFF.

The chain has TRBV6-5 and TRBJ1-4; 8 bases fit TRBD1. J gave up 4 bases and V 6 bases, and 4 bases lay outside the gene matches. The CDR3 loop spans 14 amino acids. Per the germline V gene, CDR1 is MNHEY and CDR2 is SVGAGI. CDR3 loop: CASRVTGGNEKLFF. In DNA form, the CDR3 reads TGTGCCAGCAGAGTTACAGGGGGTAATGAAAAACTGTTTTTT.

The chain's CDR3 is CASSWSTGELFF. Written as DNA, the CDR3 is TGTGCCAGCAGTTGGAGTACCGGGGAGCTGTTTTTT. This chain connects TRBV12-3 or TRBV12-4 to TRBJ2-2, with unresolved D. Trimming cost V 4 bases and J 5 bases, with 5 bases left between them. This CDR3 has 12 residues.

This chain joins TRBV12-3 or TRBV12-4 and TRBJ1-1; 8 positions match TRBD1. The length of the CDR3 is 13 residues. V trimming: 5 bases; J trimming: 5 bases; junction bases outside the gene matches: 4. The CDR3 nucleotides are TGTGCCAGCAGTCGGACAGGGAGAACTGAAGCTTTCTTT. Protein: CASSRTGRTEAFF.